These T cell receptor beta chains were read from a single sample in a study of blood T cell repertoires in COVID-19. Assay used: immunoSEQ multiplex PCR; TCRdb lists only in-frame clones, some missing. Of about 200,000 clones listed, approximately 85% are singletons. Material: PBMCs or T cells enriched from blood (not recorded which). These receptors were taken from a man between 40 and 49 years old who had recovered from COVID-19. The CDR3 runs from the conserved cysteine through the conserved F or W. D genes are given only for firm matches. Clone size is given for some rows only: seen once, a few or many times, or a class if the clone is expanded.

clone size: NA; J gene: TRBJ2-7; D gene: TRBD1; V gene: TRBV7-9; CDR3 DNA: TGTGCCAGCAGCTTAGGACTAAACCCGGGACAGGTTTTGGGGTACGAGCAGTACTTC; CDR3 protein: CASSLGLNPGQVLGYEQYF
clone size: NA; J gene: TRBJ1-2; D gene: NA; V gene: TRBV9; CDR3 DNA: TGTGCCAGCAGCGTTAGGGGCGGCTATGGCTACACCTTC; CDR3 protein: CASSVRGGYGYTF
clone size: NA; J gene: TRBJ2-2; D gene: TRBD2; V gene: TRBV5-1; CDR3 DNA: TGCGCCAGCAGCTTGGCCGGGGGGAGTTTTACCGGGGAGCTGTTTTTT; CDR3 protein: CASSLAGGSFTGELFF
clone size: few; J gene: TRBJ1-5; D gene: NA; V gene: TRBV5-6; CDR3 DNA: TGTGCCAGCAGCCTACTGAATCAGCCCCAGCATTTT; CDR3 protein: CASSLLNQPQHF
clone size: few; J gene: TRBJ1-1; D gene: NA; V gene: TRBV28; CDR3 DNA: TGTGCCAGCAGTTCCCCCGGCGGGGCTAGCACTGAAGCTTTCTTT; CDR3 protein: CASSSPGGASTEAFF
clone size: NA; J gene: TRBJ2-4; D gene: NA; V gene: TRBV7-6; CDR3 DNA: TGTGCCAGCAGCCCTTACTCAGGTGACATTCAGTACTTC; CDR3 protein: CASSPYSGDIQYF
clone size: NA; J gene: TRBJ1-5; D gene: NA; V gene: TRBV7-9; CDR3 DNA: TGTGCCAGCAGCTTAGCGGGAGATCAGCCCCAGCATTTT; CDR3 protein: CASSLAGDQPQHF
clone size: NA; J gene: TRBJ2-1; D gene: TRBD2; V gene: TRBV5-1; CDR3 DNA: TGCGCCAGCAGCCCTTCCTTAGCGGGAGGGTTTAACAATGAGCAGTTCTTC; CDR3 protein: CASSPSLAGGFNNEQFF
clone size: few; J gene: TRBJ2-3; D gene: NA; V gene: TRBV5-1; CDR3 DNA: TGCGCCAGCAGCTTAGGGGACTTTCTCACAGATACGCAGTATTTT; CDR3 protein: CASSLGDFLTDTQYF
clone size: NA; J gene: TRBJ2-2; D gene: TRBD1; V gene: TRBV6-5; CDR3 DNA: TGTGCCAGCAGTTATCGACAGGGGGGGTTAGCCGGGGAGCTGTTTTTT; CDR3 protein: CASSYRQGGLAGELFF
clone size: NA; J gene: TRBJ1-6; D gene: NA; V gene: TRBV7-2; CDR3 DNA: TGTGCCAGCAGCGTCGACTCCGGAGTTGGATCACCCCTCCACTTT; CDR3 protein: CASSVDSGVGSPLHF
clone size: few; J gene: TRBJ2-2; D gene: TRBD2; V gene: TRBV4-2; CDR3 DNA: TGTGCCAGCAGCCAAAACCTAGCGGGAGGGAACACCGGGGAGCTGTTTTTT; CDR3 protein: CASSQNLAGGNTGELFF
clone size: NA; J gene: TRBJ2-3; D gene: TRBD2; V gene: TRBV7-2; CDR3 DNA: TGTGCCAGCAGCCCAGCAGGGGCGGGAGGTCGAACGCAGTATTTT; CDR3 protein: CASSPAGAGGRTQYF
clone size: NA; J gene: TRBJ1-2; D gene: TRBD1; V gene: TRBV9; CDR3 DNA: TGTGCCAGCAGCGGCGGACAGGATTATCTACCTAACTATGGCTACACCTTC; CDR3 protein: CASSGGQDYLPNYGYTF
clone size: NA; J gene: TRBJ2-5; D gene: TRBD2; V gene: TRBV18; CDR3 DNA: TGTGCCAGCTCATGGGGGACTAGCGGGTCCCAAGAGACCCAGTACTTC; CDR3 protein: CASSWGTSGSQETQYF
clone size: NA; J gene: TRBJ2-1; D gene: NA; V gene: TRBV9; CDR3 DNA: TGTGCCAGCAGCGTAGGGGCGAATGAGCAGTTCTTC; CDR3 protein: CASSVGANEQFF
clone size: NA; J gene: TRBJ2-1; D gene: TRBD2; V gene: TRBV29-1; CDR3 DNA: TGCAGCGTTAAACTGACTAGCGATGGGGAGAATGAGCAGTTCTTC; CDR3 protein: CSVKLTSDGENEQFF